This T cell receptor (beta chain) is drawn from a study of CD8+ T cells in alopecia areata. V dropped 5 bases and J dropped 3; count of bases not matched to a gene: 15. CDR1 and CDR2 (germline): MGHRA, YSYEKL. The CDR3 contains 17 residues. Treatment of the sample: oral pan-JAK inhibitor, 5-10 mg twice daily. It was cDNA, reverse transcribed from extracted RNA, that served as the sequencing template. Method: immunoSEQ multiplex PCR; TCRdb's copy keeps in-frame clones and lacks some. Of approximately 170,000 clones in the sample, around 60% are singletons; the top ten hold more than 13%. The chain couples TRBV4-1 to TRBJ1-2; TRBD1 matches at 7 bases. Sequenced material: CD4+ T cells sorted from blood, taken at week 24, from a patient treated with tofacitinib. This TCR derives from a human donor with alopecia areata. CDR3 sequence (DNA): TGCGCCAGCAGCTCACCGGGACAGAGGCATGTCGACTATGGCTACACCTTC. This translates into CASSSPGQRHVDYGYTF.